This entry features one T cell receptor beta chain sequence. This sample was taken from a study of glioma-infiltrating T cells. Germline lookup yields CDR1 MDHEN and CDR2 SYDVKM. The CDR3 is made up of 14 amino acids. V was pared by 6 bases and J by 9 bases, with 11 bases of the junction left unmatched. Using RNA template, CDR3s of TCR alpha and beta were amplified with iRepertoire arm-PCR. TCRdb reprocessed the multiplex PCR reads via MiXCR and lists one record per CDR3 protein. The repertoire has 300,000 to 400,000 distinct CDR3 sequences, less than 50% of them found once; the top ten carry around 12%.

The chain employs TRBV28 and TRBJ2-5; TRBD2 aligns across 9 bases. Material: glioma tissue, nonneoplastic brain tissue, or PBMCs (not recorded which). The TCR was taken from a human donor with low-grade glioma or glioblastoma, undergoing nonglioma brain surgery, or in good health (not recorded which). The CDR3 is CASREPGLASSQYF. As DNA, the CDR3 is TGTGCCAGCAGGGAACCGGGACTAGCCTCATCCCAGTACTTC.